The 18 T cell receptor beta chains listed next were all sequenced from one sample in a study of tumor-infiltrating lymphocytes in primary liver carcinoma. TCR beta cDNA was made from around 460 ng total RNA with a constant-region primer. Libraries covering TCR beta were generated through three nested multiplex PCR rounds (using a slightly modified ARM-PCR). Both of the initial two PCR rounds ran for 10 cycles and employed TRBV1-TRBV30 forward primers alongside a C-beta reverse primer. Each CDR3 protein gets one entry after TCRdb re-called the multiplex PCR reads with MiXCR. The table records over 35,000 distinct CDR3 sequences, under 75% of them present only once. Taking about 19-31 mg of unsorted bulk tissue, the authors co-extracted RNA and DNA. The specimen sequenced was liver tumor tissue from sampling region 4. Described subset: tumor region T4, right-lateral pole. The receptor source for this set is a middle-aged man with primary liver carcinoma and hepatitis B virus infection.

Comments on this clonotype: At one of its ends the junction is not consistent with the germline gene, which may arise from a read error. The V and J genes are TRBV6-5 and TRBJ2-3; TRBD2 aligns across 13 bases. There are 15 residues in the CDR3. CDR1 and CDR2 from the germline V gene are MNHEY and SVGAGI. The CDR3 bases are TGTGCCAGCAACTCGGGACTAGCGGGAACAGATACACAGTATTTT. This gives the protein CASNSGLAGTDTQYF.

On this clonotype itself: The conserved phenylalanine or tryptophan is not found at the CDR3 terminus, so this likely reflects a read error. The rearrangement uses TRBV5-1 and TRBJ2-7; D unresolved. The CDR3 has 12 amino acids. V lost 8 bases and J 5 bases, leaving 14 bases between the germline ends. The V gene's germline CDR1 is SGHRS and CDR2 YFSETQ. The CDR3 DNA is TGCGCCAGTAGACATACCGACGACGAGCAGTACCTC. As protein: CASRHTDDEQYL.

This clonotype is medium-sized within its sample. V usage is TRBV14 and J usage is TRBJ1-2; perhaps TRBD1 as D (6 bases). This CDR3 has 15 residues. Germline CDR1 is SGHDN and CDR2 is FVKESK. V was pared by 1 base and J by 4 bases, with 13 bases between. CDR3 sequence: CASSQVTGTTYGYTF. In nucleotides, the CDR3 is TGTGCCAGCAGCCAAGTAACCGGGACAACCTATGGCTACACCTTC.

Worth noting for this clonotype: Without the conserved terminal phenylalanine or tryptophan, this CDR3 likely stems from a read error. This chain links TRBV7-9 with TRBJ2-3; weak D call: TRBD2 (6 bases). Germline V gene sequence: CDR1 SEHNR, CDR2 FQNEAQ (reference sequence). Trimming cost V 5 bases and J 6 bases, with 15 bases left between them. This CDR3 has 14 residues. The CDR3 nucleotides are TGTGCCAGCAGCCCCAACGGGAGCGGGGATACGCAGTATTAT. This sequence encodes CASSPNGSGDTQYY.

This clonotype came up a few times. The chain joins TRBV29-1 to TRBJ1-1; a possible D gene is TRBD1 (5 bases). CDR1 is SQVTM and CDR2 is ANQGSEA in the germline V gene. V lost 8 bases to trimming and J lost 8 bases, with 15 bases between them. The length of the CDR3 is 11 residues. The CDR3: CSISQGTEAFF. CDR3 DNA sequence: TGCAGCATTTCCCAGGGAACCGAAGCTTTCTTT.

In the case of this clonotype: Compared with germline, one end of the junction differs, possibly owing to a read error. The rearrangement joins TRBV19 to TRBJ1-1; 8 bases are a match to TRBD1. The CDR3 totals 13 residues. Germline V gene sequence: CDR1 LNHDA, CDR2 SQIVND (reference sequence). DNA of the CDR3: TGTACCAGTCAGGGGGCCGCTTTGAATGAAGCTATCTTT. This encodes CTSQGAALNEAIF.

The CDR3 nucleotides are TGTGCCAGCAGTGCCGTAGCGGGATGTGTGAGCAATGAGCAGTTCTTC. It yields the protein CASSAVAGCVSNEQFF. The chain joins TRBV14 to TRBJ2-1; 8 bases map to TRBD2. This CDR3 is built from 16 residues. In germline, CDR1 is SGHDN, CDR2 FVKESK. The junction had 13 bases not matched to a gene; V was cut back by 6 bases and J by 6 bases. Together with reference TRBV14 and TRBJ2-1, the CDR3 gives the full variable domain: EAGVTQFPSHSVIEKGQTVTLRCDPISGHDNLYWYRRVMGKEIKFLLHFVKESKQDESGMPNNRFLAERTGGTYSTLKVQPAELEDSGVYFCASSAVAGCVSNEQFFGPGTRLTVL.

Regarding this clonotype: The junction and the germline gene differ at one end; a read error may be behind it. The V call is TRBV4-3, the J call TRBJ1-6; tentative D call: TRBD1 (5 bases). The CDR3 contains 16 residues. CDR1 and CDR2 from the germline V gene are LGHNA and YSLEER. The CDR3: CASSSWDRGRKSPLHF. Written as DNA, the CDR3 is TGCGCCAGCAGCTCCTGGGATAGGGGAAGGAAATCACCTCTCCACTTT.

A word on this clonotype: The junction departs from germline at one end; a sequencing error may be responsible. The chain links TRBV11-2 to TRBJ2-6, with TRBD1 matching 8 bases. The CDR3 contains 21 residues. From germline, CDR1 is SGHAT and CDR2 FQNNGV. CDR3 bases: TGTGTCGGCAGCATGGGGGGAGACAGGGGCATTTCCCTCTCTGGGGGCAACGTCCTGACTTTC. Amino acids: CVGSMGGDRGISLSGGNVLTF.

With regard to this clonotype: Being one base from a much bigger clone, this may be a read error. This sequence joins TRBV28 and TRBJ1-4; TRBD1 aligns across 8 bases. Germline CDR1 is MDHEN and CDR2 is SYDVKM. The CDR3 is made up of 14 amino acids. The CDR3: CASCFGQGREELFF. The CDR3 region has the DNA TGTGCCAGCTGTTTCGGACAGGGACGGGAAGAACTGTTTTTT.

This sequence joins TRBV6-5 and TRBJ1-6; weak D call: TRBD1 (6 bases). Germline V lookup: CDR1 MNHEY, CDR2 SVGAGI. This CDR3 is built from 14 residues. Trimming shortened V by 11 bases and J by 6 bases, and 17 bases separated the two germline ends. In DNA, the CDR3 is TGTGCCCGATTGTGGACAGACCCTAATTCACCCCTCCACTTT. This encodes CARLWTDPNSPLHF.

As for this clonotype: The junction shows a germline mismatch at one end, possibly a read error. The gene calls are TRBV11-1 and TRBJ1-6, with D uncertain. The germline CDR1 and CDR2 sequences are SGHAT and FQDESV (reference sequence). This CDR3 spans 13 amino acids. This chain's CDR3 is CASSRILVSPLLF. In DNA, the CDR3 is TGTGCCAGCAGCCGGATACTGGTCTCACCCCTCCTCTTT.

On this clonotype itself: The junction shows a germline mismatch at one end, possibly a read error. The J gene is TRBJ2-3, the V gene TRBV11-2; 7 bases map to TRBD2. The CDR3 consists of 16 residues. Germline V gene lookup returns CDR1 SGHAT and CDR2 FQNNGV. The CDR3 loop is CTSSQETGRVGDKQYF. In DNA, the CDR3 is TGTACCAGCAGCCAGGAAACTGGGAGGGTCGGAGATAAGCAGTATTTT.

A remark on this clonotype: The missing conserved phenylalanine or tryptophan at the end of this CDR3 makes a read error likely. The DNA is left out, because the CDR3 cannot be placed on it with certainty; the CDR3 is given as TCRdb lists it. The chain links TRBV28 to TRBJ2-1; TRBD2 is the table's D call and was not checked against the DNA. In germline, CDR1 is MDHEN, CDR2 SYDVKM. Including both end residues, the CDR3 is 14 amino acids long. CDR3 sequence: CASSSAGTSRSGLI.

About this clonotype: This CDR3 is missing its conserved last phenylalanine or tryptophan, likely due to a read error. V gene TRBV6-6 combines with J gene TRBJ1-3; TRBD1 is a possible D gene (5 bases). The CDR3 is 15 residues long. Germline CDR1 reads MNHNY; CDR2 reads SVGAGI (reference sequence). This CDR3 is CAGSPGGGSGNTIYS. CDR3 DNA: TGTGCTGGCAGTCCCGGGGGGGGCTCTGGAAACACCATATATTCT.

Points on this clonotype: Mismatch with germline at one junction end may stem from a read error. The J gene is TRBJ2-5, the V gene TRBV11-2, with D possibly being TRBD1 or TRBD2 (5 bases each). The CDR3 spans 15 residues. Germline loops: CDR1 SGHAT, CDR2 FQNNGV. CDR3 in amino acids: CVSSLGASRQGTQYF. The CDR3 nucleotides read TGTGTCAGCAGCTTAGGGGCTAGCCGACAAGGGACCCAGTACTTC.

Worth noting for this clonotype: A read error may account for a junction end that differs from germline. The chain is built from TRBV28 and TRBJ2-7, with D uncertain. The V gene's germline CDR1 is MDHEN and CDR2 SYDVKM. The CDR3 consists of 11 residues. CDR3 DNA: TGTGTCAGCAGCAGTTCCTACGAGCAGTACTTC. Translated: CVSSSSYEQYF.

The CDR3 nucleotides read TGTGCCAGCAAGCGACTAGCGGGAGGCGAGGAGTTCTTC. As protein: CASKRLAGGEEFF. The chain is built from TRBV25-1 and TRBJ2-1; TRBD2 matches at 13 bases. V lost 7 bases to trimming and J lost 14 bases; unmatched junction nucleotides: 8. The CDR3 runs 13 residues. Looked up from germline, CDR1 is MGHDK and CDR2 is SYGVNS.